The 11 T cell receptor beta chains in this list originate from one sample, sequenced in a study of post-analysis software for immune sequencing data (dated by TCRdb to 2013 to 2016). Antigen specificity for these receptors is unknown. The library was obtained by PCR. The sample was run on an Illumina HiSeq 2500. To reduce PCR and sequencing biases, unique molecular identifiers were incorporated into the TCR beta cDNA libraries. Using fastp at Q25 and MiXCR, TCRdb reprocessed the public reads and kept productive beta chains. Every entry covers one CDR3 protein and lists the most common genes and DNA from its rows. This sample comprises a few hundred thousand distinct CDR3 sequences, about a third of them detected only once. The ten largest clonotypes hold 13% of the sample. Here is what the overall study found, with its caveats: Several TRBV segments, including TRBV5-6, TRBV5-1 and TRBV20-1, were significantly more frequent in patients than controls.

Sequenced material: blood. The receptors originated from a girl aged 10-17 years with multiple sclerosis.

This clonotype occurred a few times. The chain links TRBV7-9 to TRBJ1-2; D call uncertain. V lost 1 base and J 4 bases, leaving 13 bases between the germline ends. Germline-derived CDR1 and CDR2 are SEHNR and FQNEAQ (reference sequence). The length of the CDR3 is 15 residues. Written as DNA, the CDR3 is TGTGCCAGCAGCTTAGGGGGTGCTCCTTCCTATGGCTACACCTTC. Translating it yields CASSLGGAPSYGYTF.

The rearrangement joins TRBV10-3 to TRBJ2-3; TRBD1 matches 10 bases. Germline CDR1 ENHRY, CDR2 SYGVKD. This CDR3 has 16 residues. Trimming at V came to 4 bases and at J to 3 bases, leaving 7 bases not matched to a gene. CDR3 sequence reads: CAISAPGTGETDTQYF. As DNA, the CDR3 is TGTGCCATCAGTGCCCCCGGGACAGGGGAAACAGATACGCAGTATTTT.

A few counts support this clonotype. The chain carries TRBV28 and TRBJ1-1; D is uncertain. The germline V gene has CDR1 MDHEN and CDR2 SYDVKM. The CDR3 loop spans 13 amino acids. Trimming cost V 5 bases and J 1 base, with 8 bases left between them. The CDR3 here is CASSIIRNTEAFF. The CDR3 DNA is TGTGCCAGCAGTATCATACGGAACACTGAAGCTTTCTTT.

As regards this clonotype: The junction does not match germline at one end; this may be a read error. The CDR3 here is CTSSYSTVYEQYF. The CDR3, as DNA: TGTACCAGCAGTTATTCGACAGTCTACGAGCAGTACTTC. The chain employs TRBV6-6 and TRBJ2-7; D possibly corresponds to TRBD1 (5 bases). CDR1 and CDR2 from the germline V gene are MNHNY and SVGAGI (reference sequence). The CDR3 spans 13 residues.

This clonotype is a singleton in its sample. The J gene is TRBJ2-7, the V gene TRBV11-1, with D maybe TRBD1 (5 bases). The DNA end is a closer match to TRBJ2-5, so the J assignment may be wrong. Germline CDR1 SGHAT, CDR2 FQDESV (reference sequence). The CDR3 sequence is 14 residues long. Here the CDR3 reads CASSLQGLEGTQYF. The CDR3, as DNA: TGTGCCAGCAGCTTACAGGGTCTTGAAGGGACCCAGTACTTC.

This clonotype has just a few counts. The V and J genes are TRBV29-1 and TRBJ2-1, with D possibly being TRBD1 (5 bases). Germline loops: CDR1 SQVTM, CDR2 ANQGSEA. There are 14 residues in the CDR3. The V gene lost 4 bases and the J gene lost 6 bases, with 16 bases spanning the gap. The CDR3 loop reads CSVGRAGLGNEQFF. In DNA, the CDR3 is TGCAGCGTTGGTCGGGCAGGGTTGGGCAATGAGCAGTTCTTC.

V usage is TRBV6-1 and J usage is TRBJ2-1; D is perhaps TRBD1 or TRBD2 (6 bases each). The germline gives CDR1 MNHNS, CDR2 SASEGT. The CDR3 spans 11 residues. The germline V and J ends were trimmed by 8 bases and 10 bases, with 12 bases remaining between them. CDR3 in DNA: TGTGCCAGCGGGGGGCCCCGGGAGCAGTTCTTC. Its translation is CASGGPREQFF.

This clonotype was recorded at least ten times. This chain links TRBV2 with TRBJ2-7; 7 bases line up with TRBD1. CDR1 is SNHLY and CDR2 is FYNNEI in the germline V gene. This CDR3 has 14 amino acids. V lost 6 bases, J lost 2 bases, and 7 bases stayed unmatched. Here the CDR3 DNA reads TGTGCCAGCAGCCCCGGGACAGCTGCCTACGAGCAGTACTTC. It codes for CASSPGTAAYEQYF.

This clonotype was seen a handful of times. J is TRBJ2-1 and V is TRBV7-2, with D possibly TRBD2 on 7 matching bases. The germline V and J ends were trimmed by 6 bases and 5 bases, with 14 bases remaining between them. Germline V gene lookup returns CDR1 SGHTA and CDR2 FQGNSA. This CDR3 spans 14 amino acids. The CDR3 sequence is CASSFRGAHNEQFF. The DNA for the CDR3 is TGTGCCAGCAGTTTTCGGGGGGCCCACAATGAGCAGTTCTTC.

The chain links TRBV6-5 to TRBJ2-3; possible D gene TRBD2, 6 bases. V was shortened by 4 bases and J by 2 bases, with 16 bases between the two germline ends. Per germline, CDR1 MNHEY and CDR2 SVGAGI. The CDR3 loop spans 16 amino acids. CDR3 amino acids: CASSLDGGPPTDTQYF. The CDR3 DNA reads TGTGCCAGCAGTTTGGACGGGGGTCCTCCCACAGATACGCAGTATTTT.

This clonotype was recorded only once. This chain's CDR3 is CASSQGVSNQPQHF. In DNA form, the CDR3 reads TGCGCCAGCAGCCAAGGCGTTAGCAATCAGCCCCAGCATTTT. The chain couples TRBV4-3 to TRBJ1-5, with unresolved D. The CDR3 runs 14 residues. V gave up 1 base and J gave up 0 bases, with 4 bases separating them. The germline CDR1 and CDR2 sequences are LGHNA and YSLEER.